These 17 T cell receptor beta chains share one sample of origin, sequenced in a study of siplizumab effects on memory and regulatory T cells. Repertoires were generated with immunoSEQ multiplex PCR, while TCRdb's copy carries only in-frame clones and drops some. The top ten clones hold 0.14% to 0.15% of a sample with approximately 94,000 clones, 75% to 95% of them seen once. Material: CD4+ T cells sorted from blood. Every receptor here comes from a human donor in good health.

This sequence joins TRBV7-9 and TRBJ1-4; D is undetermined. This CDR3 has 16 residues. Per the germline V gene, CDR1 is SEHNR and CDR2 is FQNEAQ (reference sequence). V lost 1 base and J 10 bases, leaving 19 bases between the germline ends. The chain's CDR3 is CASSLESVGTPGKLFF. The CDR3 coding sequence is TGTGCCAGCAGCTTAGAATCAGTGGGAACTCCCGGAAAACTGTTTTTT.

This chain uses TRBV7-9 with TRBJ2-1, with D perhaps TRBD2 (7 bases). This CDR3 spans 18 amino acids. Per germline, CDR1 SEHNR and CDR2 FQNEAQ (reference sequence). V was pared by 5 bases and J by 0 bases, with 20 bases between. DNA for the CDR3: TGTGCCAGCAGCGGGGTCGCGGGGGCCCACGTCTCCTACAATGAGCAGTTCTTC. Translation: CASSGVAGAHVSYNEQFF. The full variable domain, rest sourced from reference TRBV7-9 and TRBJ2-1, is DTGVSQNPRHKITKRGQNVTFRCDPISEHNRLYWYRQTLGQGPEFLTYFQNEAQLEKSRLLSDRFSAERPKGSFSTLEIQRTEQGDSAMYLCASSGVAGAHVSYNEQFFGPGTRLTVL.

The genes are TRBV19 and TRBJ2-1; 10 bases fit TRBD1. The CDR3 contains 15 residues. The ends lost 5 bases at V and 8 bases at J; junction bases unmatched: 9. Germline lookup yields CDR1 LNHDA and CDR2 SQIVND (reference sequence). The CDR3 sequence: CASSPDRGQSDEQFF. CDR3 in DNA: TGTGCCAGTAGTCCCGACAGGGGGCAATCTGATGAGCAGTTCTTC.

Turning to this clone: An end of the junction does not agree with germline; a read error may underlie this. The CDR3 loop is CASSESYVQYF. The CDR3 DNA reads as TGTGCCAGCAGCGAAAGCTACGTGCAGTACTTC. This chain joins TRBV7-2 and TRBJ2-7; D unresolved. The germline V gene encodes CDR1 SGHTA and CDR2 FQGNSA. The CDR3 has 11 amino acids.

This sequence joins TRBV11-1 and TRBJ1-1; no clear D gene. The CDR3 covers 13 residues. Trimming took off 4 bases at V and 11 bases at J, with 17 bases between the two ends. The germline V gene has CDR1 SGHAT and CDR2 FQDESV (reference sequence). CDR3 sequence reads: CASSSTGPTRAFF. CDR3 DNA: TGTGCCAGCAGCTCCACCGGACCAACAAGGGCTTTCTTT.

V and J are TRBV6-4 and TRBJ2-2; D call uncertain. This CDR3 has 14 residues. Germline V gives CDR1 MRHNA, CDR2 SNTAGT. The V end was cut by 6 bases, the J end by 7 bases, with 15 bases between. CDR3 DNA: TGTGCCAGCAGCCCTAGGTCGGTTAGCGGGGAGCTGTTTTTT. It encodes CASSPRSVSGELFF.

This chain joins TRBV2 and TRBJ2-7, with 8 bases aligning to TRBD2. The V and J ends lost 7 bases and 9 bases, in that order; junction bases with no gene match: 11. There are 13 residues in the CDR3. Germline CDR1 SNHLY, CDR2 FYNNEI. This CDR3 is CASIPSASGRQYF. DNA for the CDR3: TGTGCCAGCATACCCTCGGCTAGCGGGCGGCAGTACTTC.

The rearrangement links TRBV18 to TRBJ2-7; a weak D match, TRBD2 (5 bases). The CDR3 is made up of 15 amino acids. Between the trimmed V and J ends, which lost 0 bases and 7 bases, there was a span of 16 bases. Germline assignment: CDR1 KGHSH and CDR2 LQKENI. The DNA of the CDR3 is TGTGCCAGCTCACCACCCTCCGCTACGCCGGGGGAGCAGTACTTC. Protein: CASSPPSATPGEQYF.

This chain uses TRBV5-6 with TRBJ2-7; possibly TRBD1 for D (6 bases). CDR1 is SGHDT and CDR2 is YYEEEE in the germline V gene. The CDR3 length is 14 residues. The germline V and J ends were trimmed by 3 bases and 3 bases, with 13 bases remaining between them. The CDR3 DNA follows: TGTGCCAGCAGCTCTCAGGACAGACTCTACGAGCAGTACTTC. Protein: CASSSQDRLYEQYF.

The CDR3 region is CASSIVGQGAVRAQYF. The CDR3 coding sequence is TGTGCCAGTAGTATAGTGGGACAGGGGGCGGTTCGGGCCCAGTACTTC. V gene TRBV19 combines with J gene TRBJ2-5; 12 bases align to TRBD1. Trimming cost V 1 base and J 9 bases; bases outside gene matches: 9. In germline, CDR1 is LNHDA, CDR2 SQIVND (reference sequence). The CDR3 has 16 residues.

The chain uses TRBV15 and TRBJ2-1, with 9 nucleotides matching TRBD2. The CDR3 length is 16 residues. Trimming at V came to 1 base and at J to 3 bases, leaving 4 bases not matched to a gene. The V gene's germline CDR1 is LNHNV and CDR2 YYDKDF (reference sequence). CDR3 in DNA: TGTGCCACCAGCAGAGGGCTAGCGGGGAACTACAATGAGCAGTTCTTC. Amino acid sequence: CATSRGLAGNYNEQFF.

In its sample, this clone was seen once. The chain recombines TRBV6-1 with TRBJ1-4, with D unclear. Looked up from germline, CDR1 is MNHNS and CDR2 is SASEGT. Trimming took off 0 bases at V and 7 bases at J, with 12 bases between the two ends. The CDR3 loop spans 15 amino acids. CDR3 nucleotide sequence: TGTGCCAGCAGTGAAGCAAGTAGGCGTGGTGAAAAACTGTTTTTT. The encoded protein is CASSEASRRGEKLFF.

This chain links TRBV7-2 with TRBJ1-2; D possibly corresponds to TRBD1 (5 bases). Between the trimmed V and J ends, which lost 3 bases and 4 bases, there was a span of 9 bases. The germline CDR1 and CDR2 sequences are SGHTA and FQGNSA. The CDR3 consists of 13 residues. CDR3 nucleotides: TGTGCCAGCAGCTTCGGGACCGGCTATGGCTACACCTTC. Translation gives CASSFGTGYGYTF.

The J gene is TRBJ1-1, the V gene TRBV29-1; perhaps TRBD1 as D (5 bases). The V and J ends lost 1 base and 1 base respectively, with 10 bases between them. Germline loops: CDR1 SQVTM, CDR2 ANQGSEA. The CDR3 is 14 residues long. CDR3 sequence reads: CSVEVWGKNTEAFF. As DNA, the CDR3 is TGCAGCGTTGAAGTGTGGGGGAAGAACACTGAAGCTTTCTTT.

The chain has TRBV6-5 and TRBJ1-3; 7 bases agree with TRBD1. V was clipped by 6 bases and J by 4 bases; unmatched bases: 6. Germline CDR1 and CDR2: MNHEY and SVGAGI. The CDR3 sequence is 14 residues long. The CDR3 protein is CASRRRDRGNTIYF. The DNA for the CDR3 is TGTGCCAGCAGGAGAAGGGACAGAGGAAACACCATATATTTT.

This rearrangement joins TRBV10-3 to TRBJ1-3; tentatively, D is TRBD1 (6 bases). In germline, CDR1 is ENHRY, CDR2 SYGVKD. The CDR3 loop spans 15 amino acids. The germline V and J ends were trimmed by 5 bases and 0 bases, with 11 bases remaining between them. The DNA for the CDR3 is TGTGCCATCAGTAGGGACATTGGCTCTGGAAACACCATATATTTT. Amino acid sequence: CAISRDIGSGNTIYF.

This sequence joins TRBV11-2 and TRBJ2-7; TRBD2 agrees at 9 bases. This CDR3 region has 16 residues. Per germline, CDR1 SGHAT and CDR2 FQNNGV. The V gene end was trimmed by 7 bases and the J gene end by 5 bases; junction bases not matched to a gene: 15. The CDR3 DNA sequence: TGTGCCAGCACCCAGGGCGTCGGGACTAGCCGTCACGAGCAGTACTTC. Its translation is CASTQGVGTSRHEQYF.